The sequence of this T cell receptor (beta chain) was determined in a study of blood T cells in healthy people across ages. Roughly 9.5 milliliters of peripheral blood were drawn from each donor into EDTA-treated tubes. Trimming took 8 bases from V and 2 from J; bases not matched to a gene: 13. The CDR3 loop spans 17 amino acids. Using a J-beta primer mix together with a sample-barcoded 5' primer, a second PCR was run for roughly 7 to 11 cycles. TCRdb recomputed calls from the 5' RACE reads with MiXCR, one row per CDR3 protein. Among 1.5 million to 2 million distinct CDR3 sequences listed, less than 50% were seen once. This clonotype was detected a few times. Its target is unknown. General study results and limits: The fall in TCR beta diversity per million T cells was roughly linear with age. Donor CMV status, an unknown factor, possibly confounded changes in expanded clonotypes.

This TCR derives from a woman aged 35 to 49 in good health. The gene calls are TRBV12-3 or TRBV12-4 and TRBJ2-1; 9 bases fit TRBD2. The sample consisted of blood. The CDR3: CASGRSGLAHTYNEQFF. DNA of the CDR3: TGTGCCAGCGGACGCTCGGGACTAGCACACACCTACAATGAGCAGTTCTTC.